This TCR beta chain appears in the sequencing data of a study of blood T cell repertoires in COVID-19. For the study at large: Some COVID-19 samples were acute and others convalescent; all came from the United States, Italy and Spain. T cells, B-cell-depleted T cells, or PBMCs provided the cDNA or gDNA that served as material.

Original handling: Researchers report that nucleated cell counts were estimated from reference gene primer amplification. Profiled with immunoSEQ multiplex PCR; TCRdb holds only in-frame clones, not every one. D and trimming were read from the DNA, whereas the V and J calls and clone size are those reported in that table. The table has about 140,000 clones, approximately 89% seen once. Germline V lookup: CDR1 MDHEN, CDR2 SYDVKM. V lost 3 bases and J lost 8, with 8 bases in between. This CDR3 has 12 residues. The source material was peripheral blood. This receptor was taken from a man aged 60 to 75 with active or convalescent COVID-19. This chain joins TRBV28 and TRBJ2-1, with D possibly TRBD2 on 5 matching bases. CDR3 residues: CASSFHGDEQFF. Written as DNA, the CDR3 is TGTGCCAGCAGTTTTCACGGGGATGAGCAGTTCTTC.